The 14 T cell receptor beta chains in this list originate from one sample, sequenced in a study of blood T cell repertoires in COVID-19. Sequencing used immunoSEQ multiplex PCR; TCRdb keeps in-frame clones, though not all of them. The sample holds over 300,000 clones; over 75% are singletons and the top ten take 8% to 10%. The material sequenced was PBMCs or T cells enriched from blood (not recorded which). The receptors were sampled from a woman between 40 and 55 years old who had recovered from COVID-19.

The CDR3 coding sequence is TGTGCCAGCAGCTTAGTCGCCACGGGGGGTGGCTACACCTTC. Its protein product is CASSLVATGGGYTF. The rearrangement links TRBV7-2 to TRBJ1-2; the D gene is possibly TRBD1 (5 bases). The CDR3 sequence is 14 residues long. V lost 1 base and J 7 bases, leaving 13 bases between the germline ends. Germline V gene lookup returns CDR1 SGHTA and CDR2 FQGNSA.

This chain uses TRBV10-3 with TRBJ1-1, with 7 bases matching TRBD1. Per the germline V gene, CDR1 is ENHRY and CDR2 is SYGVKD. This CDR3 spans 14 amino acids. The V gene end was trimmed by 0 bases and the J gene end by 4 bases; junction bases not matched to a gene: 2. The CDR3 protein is CAISESRGTTEAFF. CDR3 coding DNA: TGTGCCATCAGTGAGTCCAGGGGGACCACTGAAGCTTTCTTT.

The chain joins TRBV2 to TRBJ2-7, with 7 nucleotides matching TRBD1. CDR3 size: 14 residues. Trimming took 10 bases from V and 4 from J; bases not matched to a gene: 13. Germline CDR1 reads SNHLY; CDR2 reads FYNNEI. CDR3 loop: CATTGQEGPYEQYF. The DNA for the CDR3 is TGTGCCACTACTGGACAGGAAGGGCCTTACGAGCAGTACTTC. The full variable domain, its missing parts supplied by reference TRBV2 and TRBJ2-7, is EPEVTQTPSHQVTQMGQEVILRCVPISNHLYFYWYRQILGQKVEFLVSFYNNEISEKSEIFDDQFSVERPDGSNFTLKIRSTKLEDSAMYFCATTGQEGPYEQYFGPGTRLTVT.

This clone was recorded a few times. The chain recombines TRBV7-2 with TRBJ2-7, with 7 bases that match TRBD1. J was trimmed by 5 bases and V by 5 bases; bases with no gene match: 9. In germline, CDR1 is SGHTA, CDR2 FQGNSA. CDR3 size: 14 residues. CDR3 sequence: CASSLDRDVDEQYF. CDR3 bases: TGTGCCAGCAGCCTCGACAGGGACGTCGACGAGCAGTACTTC.

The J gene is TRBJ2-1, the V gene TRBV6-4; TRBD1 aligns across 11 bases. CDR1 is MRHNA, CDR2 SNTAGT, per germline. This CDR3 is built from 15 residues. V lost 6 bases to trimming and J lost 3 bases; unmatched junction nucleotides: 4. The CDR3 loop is CASSSGTGGYNEQFF. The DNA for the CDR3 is TGTGCCAGCAGCTCCGGGACAGGGGGCTACAATGAGCAGTTCTTC.

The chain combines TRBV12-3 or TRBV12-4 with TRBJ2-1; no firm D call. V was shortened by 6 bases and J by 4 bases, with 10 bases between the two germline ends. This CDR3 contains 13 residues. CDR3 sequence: CASRPTEYNEQFF. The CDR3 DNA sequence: TGTGCCAGCAGACCAACAGAGTACAATGAGCAGTTCTTC.

CDR3 DNA sequence: TGTGCCAGCAGCTTAGACCACACCCGGGGGACCGGGGAGCTGTTTTTT. Translated: CASSLDHTRGTGELFF. The chain has TRBV7-2 and TRBJ2-2, with D possibly TRBD2 on 6 matching bases. Germline assignment: CDR1 SGHTA and CDR2 FQGNSA. V was shortened by 1 base and J by 5 bases, with 14 bases between the two germline ends. The CDR3 is made up of 16 amino acids.

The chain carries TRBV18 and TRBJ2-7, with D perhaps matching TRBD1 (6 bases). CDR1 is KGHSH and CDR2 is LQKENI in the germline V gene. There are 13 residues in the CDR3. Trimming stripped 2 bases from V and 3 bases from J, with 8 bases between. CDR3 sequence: CASSPGQNYEQYF. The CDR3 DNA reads TGTGCCAGCTCACCAGGACAGAACTACGAGCAGTACTTC.

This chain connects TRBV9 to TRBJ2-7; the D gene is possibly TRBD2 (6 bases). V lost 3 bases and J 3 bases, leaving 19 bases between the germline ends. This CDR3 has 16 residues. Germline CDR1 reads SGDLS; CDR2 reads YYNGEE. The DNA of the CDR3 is TGTGCCAGCAGCGCATTTAGAGGGGACTCTTACTACGAGCAGTACTTC. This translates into CASSAFRGDSYYEQYF.

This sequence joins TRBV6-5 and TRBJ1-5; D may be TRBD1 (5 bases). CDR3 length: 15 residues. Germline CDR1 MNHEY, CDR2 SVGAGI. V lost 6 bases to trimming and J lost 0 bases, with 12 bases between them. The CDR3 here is CASRISGYSNQPQHF. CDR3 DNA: TGTGCCAGCAGAATTTCAGGGTATAGCAATCAGCCCCAGCATTTT.

The CDR3 DNA reads as TGTGCCAGCAGTGAGAGACAGGGGTCTGACACCGGGGAGCTGTTTTTT. Protein sequence: CASSERQGSDTGELFF. J is TRBJ2-2 and V is TRBV2; TRBD1 agrees at 8 bases. CDR3 length: 16 amino acids. Germline CDR1 is SNHLY and CDR2 is FYNNEI. The V and J ends lost 3 bases and 3 bases, in that order; junction bases with no gene match: 6.

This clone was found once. The CDR3 nucleotides read TGCGCCAGCAGCCCCAGGACAGGGAATCAGCCCCAGCATTTT. Its protein product is CASSPRTGNQPQHF. The chain uses TRBV4-3 and TRBJ1-5, with 8 bases fitting TRBD1. Trimming took 4 bases from V and 4 from J; bases not matched to a gene: 3. The CDR3 has 14 amino acids. CDR1 is LGHNA, CDR2 YSLEER, per germline.

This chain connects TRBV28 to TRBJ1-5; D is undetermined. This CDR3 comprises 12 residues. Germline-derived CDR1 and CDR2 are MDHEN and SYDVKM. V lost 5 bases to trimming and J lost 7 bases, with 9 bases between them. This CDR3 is CASSPTWQPQHF. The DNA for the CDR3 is TGTGCCAGCAGTCCTACCTGGCAGCCCCAGCATTTT. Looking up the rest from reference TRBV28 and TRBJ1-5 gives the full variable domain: DVKVTQSSRYLVKRTGEKVFLECVQDMDHENMFWYRQDPGLGLRLIYFSYDVKMKEKGDIPEGYSVSREKKERFSLILESASTNQTSMYLCASSPTWQPQHFGDGTRLSIL.

The CDR3 DNA reads TGTGCCAGCGGGTTCCAGGGAAGTCTCTCCTACGAGCAGTACTTC. Translation gives CASGFQGSLSYEQYF. The V gene is TRBV5-6, the J gene TRBJ2-7, with D possibly matching TRBD1 (5 bases). From germline, CDR1 is SGHDT and CDR2 YYEEEE. This CDR3 has 15 amino acids. V was clipped by 7 bases and J by 0 bases, with 17 bases between them. Full variable domain (rest looked up from reference TRBV5-6 and TRBJ2-7): DAGVTQSPTHLIKTRGQQVTLRCSPKSGHDTVSWYQQALGQGPQFIFQYYEEEERQRGNFPDRFSGHQFPNYSSELNVNALLLGDSALYLCASGFQGSLSYEQYFGPGTRLTVT.